These 28 T cell receptor beta chains originate from one sample sequenced in a study of blood T cell repertoires in COVID-19. The table came from immunoSEQ multiplex PCR; TCRdb's copy has only in-frame clones and leaves some out. The data hold approximately 450,000 clones, with around 89% observed a single time. Input material: peripheral blood. The receptors were gathered from a woman aged 30 to 39 with acute or convalescent COVID-19.

The table lists this clone with a count of one. This chain connects TRBV19 to TRBJ1-5; a possible D gene is TRBD1 (5 bases). The germline V gene has CDR1 LNHDA and CDR2 SQIVND (reference sequence). V was trimmed by 9 bases and J by 1 base, leaving 13 bases between them. The CDR3 covers 14 residues. The CDR3 here is CASETVLSNQPQHF. The CDR3 DNA follows: TGTGCCAGCGAGACAGTTTTAAGCAATCAGCCCCAGCATTTT.

The chain joins TRBV28 to TRBJ1-2, with D maybe TRBD1 (5 bases). V lost 5 bases and J lost 9, with 19 bases in between. This CDR3 contains 14 residues. Per germline, CDR1 MDHEN and CDR2 SYDVKM. CDR3 DNA: TGTGCCAGCAGTCCCTCCCCCGCAGGGCTAAGCTACACCTTC. Translated, it gives CASSPSPAGLSYTF.

The chain employs TRBV29-1 and TRBJ1-2; D call uncertain. The CDR3 is 11 residues long. Trimming cost V 8 bases and J 7 bases, with 14 bases left between them. CDR1 SQVTM and CDR2 ANQGSEA come from the germline V gene. CDR3 sequence reads: CSIQGQAGYTF. The CDR3 DNA follows: TGCAGCATCCAAGGTCAGGCTGGCTACACCTTC.

This clone was seen a single time. The V and J genes are TRBV14 and TRBJ1-2; D remains unclear. The V and J ends lost 1 base and 0 bases respectively, with 6 bases between them. The length of the CDR3 is 14 residues. CDR1 is SGHDN, CDR2 FVKESK, per germline. Here the CDR3 DNA reads TGTGCCAGCAGCCAAGCCCCCGCTAACTATGGCTACACCTTC. Translating it yields CASSQAPANYGYTF.

The chain joins TRBV12-3 or TRBV12-4 to TRBJ2-7; D is possibly TRBD1 (6 bases). CDR3 length: 11 amino acids. V lost 5 bases to trimming and J lost 4 bases, with 6 bases between them. The DNA for the CDR3 is TGTGCCAGCAGTCAGGGGTACGAGCAGTACTTC. As protein: CASSQGYEQYF.

This clone was recorded only once. The chain uses TRBV27 and TRBJ2-1, with TRBD2 identical over 14 bases. V dropped 3 bases and J dropped 8; count of bases not matched to a gene: 3. In germline, CDR1 is MNHEY, CDR2 SMNVEV (reference sequence). CDR3 length: 15 residues. The CDR3 sequence is CASSLGLAGADEQFF. The CDR3 coding sequence is TGTGCCAGCAGTTTGGGACTAGCGGGGGCTGATGAGCAGTTCTTC.

This clone was found once. The J gene is TRBJ2-3, the V gene TRBV9; D uncertain. CDR1 SGDLS and CDR2 YYNGEE come from the germline V gene. Trimming took off 0 bases at V and 4 bases at J, with 9 bases between the two ends. The CDR3 is 14 residues long. The CDR3 sequence: CASSVGPPPDTQYF. DNA of the CDR3: TGTGCCAGCAGCGTAGGTCCCCCTCCAGATACGCAGTATTTT.

The rearrangement uses TRBV9 and TRBJ1-1; possible D gene TRBD1, 6 bases. This CDR3 comprises 13 residues. V lost 4 bases and J lost 2, with 9 bases in between. The germline CDR1 and CDR2 sequences are SGDLS and YYNGEE. This CDR3 is CASSRGINTEAFF. The CDR3 DNA is TGTGCCAGCAGCAGGGGGATAAACACTGAAGCTTTCTTT.

V and J are TRBV2 and TRBJ1-4; D may be TRBD1 (5 bases). Germline V gene sequence: CDR1 SNHLY, CDR2 FYNNEI. The ends were cut back, 8 bases at V and 8 bases at J, with 18 bases in the middle. The CDR3 loop spans 14 amino acids. DNA for the CDR3: TGTGCCAGCGGGATTGAGTCCGGGGGGGAAAAACTGTTTTTT. This encodes CASGIESGGEKLFF.

The chain carries TRBV20-1 and TRBJ2-5; D is unclear. The CDR3 has 10 residues. Germline loops: CDR1 DFQATT, CDR2 SNEGSKA (reference sequence). The V end lost 6 bases, the J end lost 7 bases, and 9 bases lay between the germline ends. The DNA of the CDR3 is TGCAGTGCCCCCGCGCGGACCCAGTACTTC. This translates into CSAPARTQYF.

This clone was found once. V is TRBV6-7 and J is TRBJ2-1; 7 nucleotides line up with TRBD1. TRBV6-7 is sorted into the ORF group, with uncertain function. Trimming cost V 7 bases and J 9 bases; bases outside gene matches: 12. The CDR3 loop spans 14 amino acids. Written as DNA, the CDR3 is TGTGCCAGCACCCCCGCGAGGGGGCCTGTTGAGCAGTTCTTC. Its translation is CASTPARGPVEQFF.

V gene TRBV24-1 combines with J gene TRBJ2-7, with D tentatively TRBD1 (5 bases). This CDR3 is built from 13 residues. Trimming took off 10 bases at V and 0 bases at J, with 12 bases between the two ends. Germline V lookup: CDR1 KGHDR, CDR2 SFDVKD. The DNA of the CDR3 is TGTGCCACTTCACAGGATGCCTCCTACGAGCAGTACTTC. This codes for CATSQDASYEQYF.

The chain couples TRBV28 to TRBJ2-5; 9 nucleotides agree with TRBD2. The ends lost 4 bases at V and 5 bases at J; junction bases unmatched: 8. In germline, CDR1 is MDHEN, CDR2 SYDVKM. The CDR3 runs 15 residues. CDR3 protein: CASSSQGLAQETQYF. CDR3 bases: TGTGCCAGCAGTTCCCAGGGACTAGCCCAGGAGACCCAGTACTTC. The full variable domain, rest sourced from reference TRBV28 and TRBJ2-5, is DVKVTQSSRYLVKRTGEKVFLECVQDMDHENMFWYRQDPGLGLRLIYFSYDVKMKEKGDIPEGYSVSREKKERFSLILESASTNQTSMYLCASSSQGLAQETQYFGPGTRLLVL.

The CDR3 bases are TGTGCCAGCAGCAACACCCCCACTGCAGGGATGGAGACCCAGTACTTC. It codes for CASSNTPTAGMETQYF. V gene TRBV11-2 combines with J gene TRBJ2-5; tentative D call: TRBD1 (5 bases). From germline, CDR1 is SGHAT and CDR2 FQNNGV. Trimming removed 5 bases from V and 5 bases from J, with 21 bases in between. This CDR3 is 16 amino acids long.

This chain uses TRBV24-1 with TRBJ2-5; possibly TRBD2 for D (7 bases). Trimming took off 2 bases at V and 4 bases at J, with 13 bases between the two ends. Germline V lookup: CDR1 KGHDR, CDR2 SFDVKD. The length of the CDR3 is 15 residues. The CDR3 sequence is CATSDSRGAGETQYF. The CDR3 bases are TGTGCCACCAGTGATTCCCGGGGGGCAGGAGAGACCCAGTACTTC.

The rearrangement joins TRBV9 to TRBJ2-2; 11 nucleotides line up with TRBD1. V lost 4 bases to trimming and J lost 3 bases; unmatched junction nucleotides: 8. CDR1 and CDR2 from the germline V gene are SGDLS and YYNGEE. CDR3 size: 17 residues. As DNA, the CDR3 is TGTGCCAGCAGCCCAGGACAGGGGGCTGTTTACACCGGGGAGCTGTTTTTT. Encoded protein: CASSPGQGAVYTGELFF.

This clone showed up just once. The chain couples TRBV2 to TRBJ1-1, with a weak D call TRBD1 (5 bases). Looked up from germline, CDR1 is SNHLY and CDR2 is FYNNEI. The CDR3 is 14 residues long. With 7 bases removed from V and 1 base from J, the gap between germline ends came to 13 bases. As DNA, the CDR3 is TGTGCCAGCACTCTATGGGGCCGGAACACTGAAGCTTTCTTT. This encodes CASTLWGRNTEAFF.

The chain joins TRBV24-1 to TRBJ2-5; 7 nucleotides match TRBD1. The ends lost 7 bases at V and 1 base at J; junction bases unmatched: 5. Germline CDR1 is KGHDR and CDR2 is SFDVKD. The CDR3 is 14 amino acids. CDR3 nucleotide sequence: TGTGCCACCAGAGAGACAGGGTCCCAAGAGACCCAGTACTTC. Translating gives CATRETGSQETQYF.

The chain has TRBV13 and TRBJ1-1; D remains unclear. Germline CDR1 reads PRHDT; CDR2 reads FYEKMQ (reference sequence). Trimming cost V 0 bases and J 0 bases, with 8 bases left between them. The CDR3 sequence is 15 residues long. CDR3 region: CASSLGQNLNTEAFF. The CDR3 bases are TGTGCCAGCAGCTTAGGACAAAATTTGAACACTGAAGCTTTCTTT.

This clone was seen a handful of times. CDR3 sequence (DNA): TGTGCCAGCAGTATGACTAGGGACAGAACGTTCTTC. Its protein is CASSMTRDRTFF. The rearrangement uses TRBV12-3 or TRBV12-4 and TRBJ2-1; possible D gene TRBD1, 7 bases. The CDR3 is 12 amino acids. V lost 5 bases to trimming and J lost 15 bases, with 17 bases between them.

In this sample, this clone turned up once. The chain has TRBV7-3 and TRBJ2-3, with D perhaps TRBD1 (6 bases). Germline V gene lookup returns CDR1 SGHTA and CDR2 FQGTGA. This CDR3 has 13 residues. The V end lost 3 bases, the J end lost 5 bases, and 9 bases lay between the germline ends. The CDR3 loop is CASSFSGQDTQYF. The CDR3 bases are TGTGCCAGCAGCTTTTCGGGACAAGATACGCAGTATTTT. Full variable domain (rest looked up from reference TRBV7-3 and TRBJ2-3): GAGVSQTPSNKVTEKGKYVELRCDPISGHTALYWYRQSLGQGPEFLIYFQGTGAADDSGLPNDRFFAVRPEGSVSTLKIQRTERGDSAVYLCASSFSGQDTQYFGPGTRLTVL.

The chain has TRBV28 and TRBJ2-3; 9 nucleotides match TRBD1. The V gene's germline CDR1 is MDHEN and CDR2 SYDVKM. Trimming at V came to 10 bases and at J to 6 bases, leaving 5 bases not matched to a gene. The CDR3 sequence is 12 residues long. As DNA, the CDR3 is TGTGCCACACAGGGGGCTTGGGATACGCAGTATTTT. The encoded protein is CATQGAWDTQYF.

This rearrangement joins TRBV11-2 to TRBJ1-1, with D possibly being TRBD1 (5 bases). Looked up from germline, CDR1 is SGHAT and CDR2 is FQNNGV. This CDR3 is 18 amino acids long. The V end was cut by 2 bases, the J end by 1 base, with 20 bases between. The CDR3 bases are TGTGCCAGCAGCTTACGGGGCCCAGCGGGACGTAAGAACACTGAAGCTTTCTTT. Translated: CASSLRGPAGRKNTEAFF.

The J gene is TRBJ2-1, the V gene TRBV6-5, with unresolved D. CDR1 and CDR2 (germline): MNHEY, SVGAGI. The CDR3 covers 14 residues. Trimming cost V 7 bases and J 5 bases, with 15 bases left between them. CDR3 bases: TGTGCCAGCATGATTACATCTCTCGACAATGAGCAGTTCTTC. As protein: CASMITSLDNEQFF.

This clone was found once. The gene calls are TRBV27 and TRBJ2-3, with D possibly TRBD1 on 5 matching bases. The ends were cut back, 0 bases at V and 5 bases at J, with 9 bases in the middle. Germline CDR1 MNHEY, CDR2 SMNVEV (reference sequence). This CDR3 spans 14 amino acids. CDR3 bases: TGTGCCAGCAGTTTATCGATGACAGTAGATACGCAGTATTTT. Its translation: CASSLSMTVDTQYF.

V usage is TRBV13 and J usage is TRBJ2-1; TRBD2 aligns across 11 bases. With V trimmed by 3 bases and J by 7 bases, 5 bases remained unmatched. From germline, CDR1 is PRHDT and CDR2 FYEKMQ (reference sequence). The CDR3 contains 15 residues. This CDR3 is CASSFLAGGQNEQFF. CDR3 DNA: TGTGCCAGCAGCTTTCTAGCGGGGGGCCAGAATGAGCAGTTCTTC. Based on the CDR3 plus reference TRBV13 and TRBJ2-1, the full variable domain is AAGVIQSPRHLIKEKRETATLKCYPIPRHDTVYWYQQGPGQDPQFLISFYEKMQSDKGSIPDRFSAQQFSDYHSELNMSSLELGDSALYFCASSFLAGGQNEQFFGPGTRLTVL.

The V gene is TRBV19, the J gene TRBJ2-2; 7 nucleotides align to TRBD1. Germline assignment: CDR1 LNHDA and CDR2 SQIVND (reference sequence). This CDR3 is 14 amino acids long. Trimming cost V 7 bases and J 4 bases; bases outside gene matches: 6. CDR3 coding DNA: TGTGCCAGTACCGGGACAGAGAGCACCGGGGAGCTGTTTTTT. Amino acids: CASTGTESTGELFF.

The chain recombines TRBV3-1 (or the pseudogene TRBV3-2) with TRBJ1-1; D not resolved. Germline V CDR1 and CDR2: LGHDT, YNNKEL (reference sequence). V lost 2 bases, J lost 2 bases, and 9 bases lay in between. The CDR3 is 14 residues long. The CDR3 DNA follows: TGTGCCAGCAGCCAAAAACAGAAAAACACTGAAGCTTTCTTT. Translation gives CASSQKQKNTEAFF.